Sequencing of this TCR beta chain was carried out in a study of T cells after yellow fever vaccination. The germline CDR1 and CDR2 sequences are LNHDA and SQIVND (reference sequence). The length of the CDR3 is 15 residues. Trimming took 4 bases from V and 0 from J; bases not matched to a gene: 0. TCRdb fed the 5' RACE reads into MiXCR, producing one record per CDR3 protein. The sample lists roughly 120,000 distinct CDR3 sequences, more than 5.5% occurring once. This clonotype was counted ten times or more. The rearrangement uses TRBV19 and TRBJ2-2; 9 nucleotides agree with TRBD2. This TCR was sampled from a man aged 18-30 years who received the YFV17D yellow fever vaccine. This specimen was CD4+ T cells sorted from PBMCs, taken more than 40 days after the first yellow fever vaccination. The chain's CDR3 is CASSSGGANTGELFF. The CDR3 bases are TGTGCCAGTAGTAGCGGGGGGGCGAACACCGGGGAGCTGTTTTTT.